Following are 19 T cell receptor beta chains from one sample sequenced in a study of Graves' ophthalmopathy and Graves' hyperthyroidism. For repertoire sequencing, the TCR beta CDR3 regions were amplified from RNA transcripts. An opening RT-PCR round employed HTBI primers and preceded a second-round multiplex PCR. A single record per CDR3 protein comes from TCRdb applying MiXCR to the multiplex PCR reads. The data show 500,000 to 700,000 distinct CDR3 sequences, about 20% seen once. Sequencing was performed on peripheral blood. These receptors originate from a woman younger than 35 with stable Graves' hyperthyroidism. Some clones in this sample may be carry-over from other donors' samples.

V gene TRBV2 combines with J gene TRBJ1-1; D is ambiguous. The germline CDR1 and CDR2 sequences are SNHLY and FYNNEI. The germline V and J ends were trimmed by 2 bases and 0 bases, with 7 bases remaining between them. There are 14 residues in the CDR3. The CDR3 is CASSEKTLNTEAFF. DNA for the CDR3: TGTGCCAGCAGTGAAAAGACCCTGAACACTGAAGCTTTCTTT.

This clonotype appeared many times. The V gene is TRBV19, the J gene TRBJ1-1; D perhaps matches TRBD1 (5 bases). Per the germline V gene, CDR1 is LNHDA and CDR2 is SQIVND (reference sequence). Trimming removed 10 bases at V and 3 bases at J, with 15 bases between. There are 13 residues in the CDR3. The DNA of the CDR3 is TGTGCCACCCAATCGGGGGTCCACACTGAAGCTTTCTTT. This translates into CATQSGVHTEAFF.

This clonotype has at least ten counts. This chain links TRBV29-1 with TRBJ1-5; D gene uncertain. This CDR3 is built from 12 residues. The V and J ends lost 4 bases and 8 bases respectively, with 12 bases between them. Per germline, CDR1 SQVTM and CDR2 ANQGSEA. The CDR3 bases are TGCAGCGTTGGGGGAGAGGGTAAGCCCCAGCATTTT. Its translation is CSVGGEGKPQHF.

In regard to this clonotype: A much larger clone sits a single nucleotide away, making a read error possible. The chain employs TRBV28 and TRBJ2-7; 8 nucleotides align to TRBD2. CDR1 and CDR2 from the germline V gene are MDHEN and SYDVKM. With 10 bases clipped from V and 0 bases from J, the junction kept 11 bases outside the gene matches. The CDR3 contains 15 residues. The CDR3 DNA follows: TGTGCCATCACCTTAGCGGGGACAAGCTCCTACGAGCAGTACTTC. Protein sequence: CAITLAGTSSYEQYF.

This chain uses TRBV10-2 with TRBJ1-2, with a tentative D call TRBD1 (5 bases). This CDR3 contains 15 residues. CDR1 and CDR2 from the germline V gene are WSHSY and SAAADI. V was pared by 6 bases and J by 4 bases, with 18 bases between. CDR3 in amino acids: CASRAMRTGAYGYTF. CDR3 in DNA: TGCGCCAGCAGGGCGATGAGGACTGGGGCCTATGGCTACACCTTC.

This clonotype was found many times. The chain recombines TRBV28 with TRBJ1-6; the D gene is possibly TRBD1 (5 bases). Trimming took off 5 bases at V and 1 base at J, with 9 bases between the two ends. CDR3 length equals 15 residues. The germline CDR1 and CDR2 sequences are MDHEN and SYDVKM. The CDR3 bases are TGTGCCAGCAGTGGCCGGGGGTCCTATAATTCACCCCTCCACTTT. This encodes CASSGRGSYNSPLHF.

This clonotype was observed many times. CDR3 sequence: CASSFDSMYQETQYF. DNA for the CDR3: TGTGCCAGCAGTTTTGATTCGATGTACCAAGAGACCCAGTACTTC. The V gene is TRBV12-3 or TRBV12-4, the J gene TRBJ2-5; D gene unclear. With 3 bases removed from V and 0 bases from J, the gap between germline ends came to 11 bases. The CDR3 extends over 15 amino acids.

This clonotype was seen repeatedly, ten times or more. The rearrangement uses TRBV6-1 and TRBJ2-7; possible D gene TRBD1, 6 bases. Trimming shortened V by 1 base and J by 2 bases, and 12 bases separated the two germline ends. Germline V gives CDR1 MNHNS, CDR2 SASEGT. This CDR3 has 15 amino acids. CDR3 DNA sequence: TGTGCCAGCAGTGAAGACTTTCGGGACACCTACGAGCAGTACTTC. This translates into CASSEDFRDTYEQYF.

This clonotype was seen many times. V gene TRBV28 combines with J gene TRBJ1-1; D is ambiguous. This CDR3 comprises 14 residues. V was trimmed by 1 base and J by 6 bases, leaving 12 bases between them. In germline, CDR1 is MDHEN, CDR2 SYDVKM. The CDR3 coding sequence is TGTGCCAGCAGTTTATTATCGGGGTCGGCTGAAGCTTTCTTT. Translation gives CASSLLSGSAEAFF.

The table lists this clonotype with a few counts. This rearrangement joins TRBV6-1 to TRBJ2-7; D assignment may be TRBD1 or TRBD2 (5 bases each). Trimming removed 6 bases at V and 3 bases at J, with 9 bases between. The CDR3 is 12 residues long. Germline values: CDR1 MNHNS, CDR2 SASEGT. The DNA for the CDR3 is TGTGCCAGCAGAGGAGGACACTACGAGCAGTACTTC. Encoded protein: CASRGGHYEQYF.

This clonotype was observed many times. This chain uses TRBV20-1 with TRBJ2-7; no definite D call. The CDR3 contains 13 residues. CDR1 and CDR2 from the germline V gene are DFQATT and SNEGSKA (reference sequence). The V gene lost 3 bases and the J gene lost 0 bases, with 9 bases spanning the gap. CDR3 nucleotides: TGCAGTGCTAGTAGGGCTTCCTCCTACGAGCAGTACTTC. Residues: CSASRASSYEQYF.

CDR3 sequence: CATKTQGATEAFF. As DNA, the CDR3 is TGTGCCACTAAAACTCAGGGAGCCACTGAAGCTTTCTTT. V and J are TRBV19 and TRBJ1-1, with D possibly TRBD1 on 5 matching bases. The CDR3 extends over 13 amino acids. V lost 10 bases to trimming and J lost 4 bases, with 16 bases between them. CDR1 is LNHDA, CDR2 SQIVND, per germline (reference sequence).

This clonotype was counted at least ten times. The gene calls are TRBV4-1 and TRBJ2-4; 7 positions match TRBD2. J was trimmed by 3 bases and V by 3 bases; bases with no gene match: 11. The CDR3 spans 17 residues. In germline, CDR1 is MGHRA, CDR2 YSYEKL. CDR3 sequence: CASSHSSLGLIKNIQYF. The CDR3 DNA reads as TGCGCCAGCAGCCACTCCAGCCTGGGACTAATCAAAAACATTCAGTACTTC.

The chain carries TRBV11-2 and TRBJ2-5; 10 bases agree with TRBD2. V shed 3 bases, J shed 5 bases, and the junction held 12 bases outside the gene matches. Germline CDR1 SGHAT, CDR2 FQNNGV. The CDR3 is made up of 17 amino acids. CDR3 bases: TGTGCCAGCAGCTTCGCTAGATCTAGCGGGGGAGGGGAGACCCAGTACTTC. Protein product: CASSFARSSGGGETQYF.

This clonotype was detected ten times or more. This chain joins TRBV12-3 or TRBV12-4 and TRBJ1-1, with TRBD1 matching over 7 bases. The CDR3 loop spans 18 amino acids. J was trimmed by 4 bases and V by 2 bases; bases with no gene match: 16. CDR3 region: CASSLLMGGRGPSTEAFF. Written as DNA, the CDR3 is TGTGCCAGCAGTTTATTAATGGGTGGGAGGGGGCCGAGCACTGAAGCTTTCTTT.

The chain joins TRBV20-1 to TRBJ2-7, with 7 bases aligning to TRBD1. Germline V CDR1 and CDR2: DFQATT, SNEGSKA (reference sequence). Losses at the gene ends were 6 bases for V and 0 bases for J; bases not matched to a gene: 5. This CDR3 contains 13 residues. CDR3 sequence reads: CSAQDRPSYEQYF. In DNA form, the CDR3 reads TGCAGTGCCCAGGACAGGCCCTCCTACGAGCAGTACTTC.

The rearrangement joins TRBV5-6 to TRBJ2-5; D gene uncertain. This CDR3 comprises 13 residues. Per the germline V gene, CDR1 is SGHDT and CDR2 is YYEEEE. Trimming cost V 5 bases and J 5 bases, with 13 bases left between them. For the CDR3, the DNA is TGTGCCAGCAGTGTAAAGCCGGAGGAGACCCAGTACTTC. It codes for CASSVKPEETQYF.

The rearrangement joins TRBV28 to TRBJ2-7; D possibly matches TRBD1 or TRBD2 (5 bases each). CDR1 and CDR2 from the germline V gene are MDHEN and SYDVKM. The CDR3 length is 16 residues. Trimming pared 4 bases from V and 2 bases from J, leaving 18 bases between. The CDR3 sequence: CASSSIPKGSTYEQYF. The DNA for the CDR3 is TGTGCCAGCAGTTCCATACCCAAGGGGAGCACCTACGAGCAGTACTTC.

This clonotype was counted between two and nine times. V gene TRBV29-1 combines with J gene TRBJ2-7; 7 bases align to TRBD1. V dropped 0 bases and J dropped 0; count of bases not matched to a gene: 5. From germline, CDR1 is SQVTM and CDR2 ANQGSEA. The CDR3 runs 15 residues. CDR3 in amino acids: CSVEDGGQSSYEQYF. CDR3 nucleotides: TGCAGCGTTGAAGATGGGGGACAGAGCTCCTACGAGCAGTACTTC.